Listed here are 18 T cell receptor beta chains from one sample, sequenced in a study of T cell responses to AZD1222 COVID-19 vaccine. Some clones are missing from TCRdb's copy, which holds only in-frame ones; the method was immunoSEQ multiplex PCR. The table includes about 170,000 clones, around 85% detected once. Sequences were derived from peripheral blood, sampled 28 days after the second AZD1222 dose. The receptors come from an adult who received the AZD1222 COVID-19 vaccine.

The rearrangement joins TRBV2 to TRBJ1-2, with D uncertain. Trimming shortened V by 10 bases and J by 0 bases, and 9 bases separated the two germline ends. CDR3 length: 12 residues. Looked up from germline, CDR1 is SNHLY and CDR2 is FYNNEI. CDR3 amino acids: CATSGTNYGYTF. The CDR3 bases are TGTGCCACCTCCGGCACTAACTATGGCTACACCTTC.

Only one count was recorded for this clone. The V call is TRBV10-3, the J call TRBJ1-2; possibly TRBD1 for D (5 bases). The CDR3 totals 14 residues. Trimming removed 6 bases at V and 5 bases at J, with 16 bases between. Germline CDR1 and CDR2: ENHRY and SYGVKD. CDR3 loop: CAISLSPRDYGYTF. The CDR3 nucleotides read TGTGCCATCAGCCTGTCCCCCAGGGATTATGGCTACACCTTC.

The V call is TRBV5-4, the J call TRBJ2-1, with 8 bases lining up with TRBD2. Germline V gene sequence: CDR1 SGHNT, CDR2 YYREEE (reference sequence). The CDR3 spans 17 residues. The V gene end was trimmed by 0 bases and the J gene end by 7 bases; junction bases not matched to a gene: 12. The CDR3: CASSLGLRAGDQNEQFF. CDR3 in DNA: TGTGCCAGCAGCTTGGGGTTACGAGCGGGGGATCAAAATGAGCAGTTCTTC.

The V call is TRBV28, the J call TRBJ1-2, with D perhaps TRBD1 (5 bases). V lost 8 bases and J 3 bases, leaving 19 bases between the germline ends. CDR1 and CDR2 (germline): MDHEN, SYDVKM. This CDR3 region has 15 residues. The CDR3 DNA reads TGTGCCAGCGGGCCTCGACAGCCCGGGGACTATGGCTACACCTTC. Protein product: CASGPRQPGDYGYTF.

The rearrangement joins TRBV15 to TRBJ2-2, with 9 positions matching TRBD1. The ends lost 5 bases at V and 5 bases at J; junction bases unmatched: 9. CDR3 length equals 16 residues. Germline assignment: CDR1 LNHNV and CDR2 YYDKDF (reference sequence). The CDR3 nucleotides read TGTGCCACCAGCGGACCGGGACAGGGAAGGACCGGGGAGCTGTTTTTT. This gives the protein CATSGPGQGRTGELFF.

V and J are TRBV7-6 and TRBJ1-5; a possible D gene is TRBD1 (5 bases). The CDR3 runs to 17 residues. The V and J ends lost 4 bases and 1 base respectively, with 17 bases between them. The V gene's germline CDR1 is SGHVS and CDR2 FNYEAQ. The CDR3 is CASSSLPPGRSNQPQHF. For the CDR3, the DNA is TGTGCCAGCAGCTCTCTGCCTCCGGGACGGAGCAATCAGCCCCAGCATTTT.

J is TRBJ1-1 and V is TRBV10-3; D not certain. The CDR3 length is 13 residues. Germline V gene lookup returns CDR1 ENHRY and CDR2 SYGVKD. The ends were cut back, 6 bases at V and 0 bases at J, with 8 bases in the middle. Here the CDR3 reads CAIRMNVNTEAFF. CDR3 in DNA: TGTGCCATCAGGATGAACGTGAACACTGAAGCTTTCTTT.

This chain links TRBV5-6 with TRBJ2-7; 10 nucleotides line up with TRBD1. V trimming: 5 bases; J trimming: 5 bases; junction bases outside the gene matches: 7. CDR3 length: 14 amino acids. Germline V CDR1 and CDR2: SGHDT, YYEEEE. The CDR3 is CASRFGQGGNEQYF. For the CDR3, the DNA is TGTGCCAGCAGGTTTGGACAGGGGGGCAACGAGCAGTACTTC. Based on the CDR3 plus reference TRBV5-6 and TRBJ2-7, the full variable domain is DAGVTQSPTHLIKTRGQQVTLRCSPKSGHDTVSWYQQALGQGPQFIFQYYEEEERQRGNFPDRFSGHQFPNYSSELNVNALLLGDSALYLCASRFGQGGNEQYFGPGTRLTVT.

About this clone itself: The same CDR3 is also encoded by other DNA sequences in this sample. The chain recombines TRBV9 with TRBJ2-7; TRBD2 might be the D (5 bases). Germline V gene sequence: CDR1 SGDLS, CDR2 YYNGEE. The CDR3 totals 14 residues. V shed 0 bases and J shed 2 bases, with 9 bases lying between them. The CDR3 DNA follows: TGTGCCAGCAGCGTAGGGACGGGAACCTACGAGCAGTACTTC. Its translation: CASSVGTGTYEQYF.

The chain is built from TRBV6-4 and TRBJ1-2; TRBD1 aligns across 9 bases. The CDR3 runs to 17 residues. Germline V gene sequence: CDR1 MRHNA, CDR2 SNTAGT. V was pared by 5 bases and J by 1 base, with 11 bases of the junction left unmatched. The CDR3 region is CASSPGTGLPFNYGYTF. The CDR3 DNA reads TGTGCCAGCAGTCCAGGGACAGGGTTACCCTTTAACTATGGCTACACCTTC.

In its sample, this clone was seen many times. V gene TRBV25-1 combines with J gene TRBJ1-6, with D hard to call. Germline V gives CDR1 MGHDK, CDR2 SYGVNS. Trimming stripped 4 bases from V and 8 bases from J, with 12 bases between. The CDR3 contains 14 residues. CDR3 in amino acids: CASSVVSWDSPLHF. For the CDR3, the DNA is TGTGCCAGCAGTGTAGTCAGTTGGGATTCACCCCTCCACTTT.

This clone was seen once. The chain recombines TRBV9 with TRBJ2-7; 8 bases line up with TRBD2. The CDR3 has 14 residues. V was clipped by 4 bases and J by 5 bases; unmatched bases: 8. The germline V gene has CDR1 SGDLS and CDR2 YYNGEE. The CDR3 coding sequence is TGTGCCAGCAGCCCGGGGGGGGGCCTGAACGAGCAGTACTTC. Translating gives CASSPGGGLNEQYF.

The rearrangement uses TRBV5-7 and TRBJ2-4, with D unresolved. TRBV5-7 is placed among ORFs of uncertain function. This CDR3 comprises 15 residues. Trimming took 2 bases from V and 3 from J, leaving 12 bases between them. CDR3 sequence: CASSFQSGFKNIQYF. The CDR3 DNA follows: TGTGCCAGCAGCTTTCAATCAGGATTCAAAAACATTCAGTACTTC.

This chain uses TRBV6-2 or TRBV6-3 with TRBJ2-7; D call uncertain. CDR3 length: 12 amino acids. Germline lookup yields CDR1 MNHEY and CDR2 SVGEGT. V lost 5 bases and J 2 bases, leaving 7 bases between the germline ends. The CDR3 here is CASSLNTYEQYF. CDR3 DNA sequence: TGTGCCAGCAGTCTGAATACCTACGAGCAGTACTTC.

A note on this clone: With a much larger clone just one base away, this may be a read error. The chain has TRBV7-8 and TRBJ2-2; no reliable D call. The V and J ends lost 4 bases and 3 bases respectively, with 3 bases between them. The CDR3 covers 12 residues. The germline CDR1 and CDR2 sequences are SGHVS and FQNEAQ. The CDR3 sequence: CASSSHTGELFF. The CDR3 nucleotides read TGTGCCAGCAGCTCCCACACCGGGGAGCTGTTTTTT.

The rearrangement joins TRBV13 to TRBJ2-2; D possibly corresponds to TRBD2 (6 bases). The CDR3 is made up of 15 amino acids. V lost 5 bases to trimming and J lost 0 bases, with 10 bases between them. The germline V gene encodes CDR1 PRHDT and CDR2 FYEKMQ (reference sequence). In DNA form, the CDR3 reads TGTGCCAGCAGCATGCGGGGTGCGAACACCGGGGAGCTGTTTTTT. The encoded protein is CASSMRGANTGELFF.

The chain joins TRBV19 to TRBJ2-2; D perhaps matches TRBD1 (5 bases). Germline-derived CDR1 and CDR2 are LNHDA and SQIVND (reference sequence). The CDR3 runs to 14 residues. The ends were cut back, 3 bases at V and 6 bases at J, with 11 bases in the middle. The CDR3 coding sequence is TGTGCCAGTAGTATGTGGGGCCACGCCGGGGAGCTGTTTTTT. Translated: CASSMWGHAGELFF.

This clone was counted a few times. DNA for the CDR3: TGTGCCAGCAGCCATAGCCAGCCATCAGTCACAGATACGCAGTATTTT. Translation gives CASSHSQPSVTDTQYF. J is TRBJ2-3 and V is TRBV2; D is ambiguous. CDR3 length: 16 amino acids. V shed 6 bases and J shed 2 bases, with 18 bases lying between them. Germline CDR1 reads SNHLY; CDR2 reads FYNNEI.